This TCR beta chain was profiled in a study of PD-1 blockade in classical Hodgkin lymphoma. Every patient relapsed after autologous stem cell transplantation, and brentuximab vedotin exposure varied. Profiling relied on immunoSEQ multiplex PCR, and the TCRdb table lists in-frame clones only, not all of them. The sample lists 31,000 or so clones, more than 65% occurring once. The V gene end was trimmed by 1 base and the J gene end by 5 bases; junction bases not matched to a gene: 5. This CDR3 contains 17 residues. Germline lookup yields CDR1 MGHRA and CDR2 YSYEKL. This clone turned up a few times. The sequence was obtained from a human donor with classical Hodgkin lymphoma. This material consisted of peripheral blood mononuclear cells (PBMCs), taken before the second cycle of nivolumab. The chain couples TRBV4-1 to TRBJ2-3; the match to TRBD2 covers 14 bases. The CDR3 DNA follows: TGCGCCAGCAGCCAAGCAAGACTAGCGGGGGGGGTAGATACGCAGTATTTT. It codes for CASSQARLAGGVDTQYF.